This T cell receptor (beta chain) was recovered during a study of cytomegalovirus exposure and HLA in healthy donors. V trimming: 7 bases; J trimming: 2 bases; junction bases outside the gene matches: 5. Per the germline V gene, CDR1 is MNHNS and CDR2 is SASEGT. This CDR3 region has 13 residues. PCR primers comprised 60 Vbeta and 13 Jbeta primers. Assay: immunoSEQ multiplex PCR; the TCRdb copy retains only in-frame clones and omits some. The table lists roughly 130,000 clones, around 75% of them singletons, with 2% to 2.5% in the top ten. The receptor's source is a man aged 30 to 39 in good health and CMV-seronegative. The V call is TRBV6-1, the J call TRBJ2-7; TRBD2 agrees at 7 bases. The source material was PBMCs. CDR3: CASTAAGPYEQYF. CDR3 nucleotide sequence: TGTGCCAGCACCGCAGCGGGGCCCTACGAGCAGTACTTC.